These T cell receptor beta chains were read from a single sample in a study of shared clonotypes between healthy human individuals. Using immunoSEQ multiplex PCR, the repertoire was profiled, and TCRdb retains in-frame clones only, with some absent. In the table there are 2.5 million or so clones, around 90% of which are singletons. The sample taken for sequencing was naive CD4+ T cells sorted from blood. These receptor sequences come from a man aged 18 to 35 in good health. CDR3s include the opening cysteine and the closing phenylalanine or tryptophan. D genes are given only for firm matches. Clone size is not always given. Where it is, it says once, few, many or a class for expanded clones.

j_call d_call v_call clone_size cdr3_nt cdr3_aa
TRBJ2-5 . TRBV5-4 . TGTGCCAGCAGCCCGGCTGCCACCCAAGAGACCCAGTACTTC CASSPAATQETQYF
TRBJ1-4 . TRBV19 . TGTGCCAGTAGTATACAGGGAGTGAAACTGTTTTTT CASSIQGVKLFF
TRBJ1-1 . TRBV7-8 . TGTGCCAGCAGCTTAGGTCTTGTATCCGGCACTGAAGCTTTCTTT CASSLGLVSGTEAFF
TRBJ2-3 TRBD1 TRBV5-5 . TGTGCCAGCAGCTTACAGGGGACAGATACGCAGTATTTT CASSLQGTDTQYF
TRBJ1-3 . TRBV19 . TGTGCCAGTAGTCCTCTAGGACATCACTCTGGAAACACCATATATTTT CASSPLGHHSGNTIYF
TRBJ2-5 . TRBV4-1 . TGCGCCAGCAGCCAAGAACAGGTGGTGCAAGAGACCCAGTACTTC CASSQEQVVQETQYF
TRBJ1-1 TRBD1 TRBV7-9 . TGTGCCAGCAGCCCCCGTCGAGGGACAGGGGGAAACACTGAAGCTTTCTTT CASSPRRGTGGNTEAFF
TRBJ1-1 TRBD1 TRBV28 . TGTGCCAGCGGCCTCATAATACAGGGGGACACTGAAGCTTTCTTT CASGLIIQGDTEAFF
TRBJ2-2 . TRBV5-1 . TGCGCCAGCAGCGGGTTCTCGAACACCGGGGAGCTGTTTTTT CASSGFSNTGELFF
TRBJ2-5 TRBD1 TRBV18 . TGTGCCAGCTCACCACCGGAATACGCAAGGACAGGGGAGACCCAGTACTTC CASSPPEYARTGETQYF
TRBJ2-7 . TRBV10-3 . TGTGCCATCAGCCGGGACTTGTACGAGCAGTACTTC CAISRDLYEQYF
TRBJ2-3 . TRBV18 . TGTGCCAGCTCACCACCAATCAGCACAGATACGCAGTATTTT CASSPPISTDTQYF
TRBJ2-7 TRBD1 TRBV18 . TGTGCCAGCTCATTTGGTCGTTCGGGACAGTTTCCCTACGAGCAGTACTTC CASSFGRSGQFPYEQYF
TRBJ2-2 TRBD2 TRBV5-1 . TGCGCCAGCAGCTTGGTGGCGGGAGATGTGACCGGGGAGCTGTTTTTT CASSLVAGDVTGELFF
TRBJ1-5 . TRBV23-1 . TGCGCCAGCAGTCATGGGAAGGGGCCTGGGGGGCTTGGCAATCAGCCCCAGCATTTT CASSHGKGPGGLGNQPQHF
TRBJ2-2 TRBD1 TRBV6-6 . TGTGCCAGCAGTTTCCGGGACAGGCCGAAAGGGGAGCTGTTTTTT CASSFRDRPKGELFF
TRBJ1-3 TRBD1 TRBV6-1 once TGTGCCAGCGACAGGGGCTCTGGAAACACCATATATTTT CASDRGSGNTIYF
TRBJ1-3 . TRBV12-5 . TGTGCTAGTGGTGTGGACGGCCTCTCTGGAAACACCATATATTTT CASGVDGLSGNTIYF
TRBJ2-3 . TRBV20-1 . TGCAGTGCTAGCAGCACAGATACGCAGTATTTT CSASSTDTQYF
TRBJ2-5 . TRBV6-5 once TGTGCCAGCAGCCGGACAGTGGGAGAGACCCAGTACTTC CASSRTVGETQYF
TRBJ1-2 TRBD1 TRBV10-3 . TGTGCCATCAGTGAGCCCGGACAGGGTGACTATGGCTACACCTTC CAISEPGQGDYGYTF
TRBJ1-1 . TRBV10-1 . TGCGCCAGCAGTAAGGATGCCCTAAGTACTGAAGCTTTCTTT CASSKDALSTEAFF